A few counts support the clone carrying this TCR beta chain. These data are taken from a study of Graves' ophthalmopathy and Graves' hyperthyroidism. Study details: Peripheral blood sampling preceded any treatment and occurred at initial diagnosis.

RNA transcripts were the template, and TCR beta CDR3 regions were amplified from them. The library came from an HTBI-primed first-round RT-PCR and a second-round multiplex PCR. In TCRdb, the multiplex PCR reads were re-called with MiXCR into one record per CDR3 protein. The sample records hundreds of thousands of distinct CDR3 sequences, over 20% being singletons. Trimming cost V 5 bases and J 9 bases, with 20 bases left between them. The V gene's germline CDR1 is MNHEY and CDR2 SMNVEV (reference sequence). This CDR3 spans 15 amino acids. The sequencing input was peripheral blood. The J gene is TRBJ1-5, the V gene TRBV27; a weak D match, TRBD1 (5 bases). This clonotype was obtained from a woman aged 18-29 years with stable Graves' hyperthyroidism. Some clones in this sample may be carry-over from other donors' samples. CDR3 amino acids: CASSGGGGAFSPQHF. The CDR3 DNA is TGTGCCAGCAGTGGAGGTGGGGGTGCTTTTTCGCCCCAGCATTTT.